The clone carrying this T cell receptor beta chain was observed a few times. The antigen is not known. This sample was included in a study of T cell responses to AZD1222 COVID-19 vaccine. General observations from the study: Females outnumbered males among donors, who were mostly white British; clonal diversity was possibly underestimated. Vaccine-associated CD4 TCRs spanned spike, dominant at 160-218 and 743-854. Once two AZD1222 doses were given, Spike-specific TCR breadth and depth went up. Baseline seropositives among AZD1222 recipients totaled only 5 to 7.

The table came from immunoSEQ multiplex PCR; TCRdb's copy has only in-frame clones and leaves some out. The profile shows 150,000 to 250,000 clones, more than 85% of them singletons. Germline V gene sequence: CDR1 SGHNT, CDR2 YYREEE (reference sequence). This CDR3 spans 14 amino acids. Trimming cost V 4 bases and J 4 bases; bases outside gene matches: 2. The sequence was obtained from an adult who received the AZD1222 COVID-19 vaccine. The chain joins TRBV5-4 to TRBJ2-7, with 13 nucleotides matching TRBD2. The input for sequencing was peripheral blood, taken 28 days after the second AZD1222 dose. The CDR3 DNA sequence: TGTGCCAGCAGCCGGACTAGCGGGAGATACGAGCAGTACTTC. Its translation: CASSRTSGRYEQYF.